Sequencing of this TCR beta chain was carried out in a study of shared clonotypes between healthy human individuals. Findings of the study overall: Sampling used blood alone; tissue repertoires probably differ.

A note on this clone: Its antigen is currently unknown.

Each PCR replicate from the sorted subsets contained 150 to 200 ng DNA, which is 30,000 or so T cell genomes. Method: immunoSEQ multiplex PCR; TCRdb's copy keeps in-frame clones and lacks some. The profile shows hundreds of thousands of clones, around 92% of them singletons. CD8 cells regarded as naive lacked CD45RO, were positively chosen for CCR7, and omitted terminally differentiated effector memory CD45RA+ cells. The donors were adults (healthy and HIV-negative) with no recent acute infections or vaccinations. Germline-derived CDR1 and CDR2 are GTSNPN and SVGIG (reference sequence). The V and J ends lost 0 bases and 0 bases, in that order; junction bases with no gene match: 4. There are 15 residues in the CDR3.

The rearrangement links TRBV30 to TRBJ1-2; 7 bases fit TRBD1. The receptor's source is a man between 25 and 39 years old in good health. The sample taken for sequencing was naive CD8+ T cells sorted from blood. This CDR3 reads CAWSVPQGANYGYTF. The DNA for the CDR3 is TGTGCCTGGAGTGTACCTCAGGGGGCTAACTATGGCTACACCTTC.